This TCR beta chain was identified during a study of control samples from healthy donors and cancer patients. Libraries were prepared by immunoSEQ multiplex PCR; TCRdb keeps only in-frame clonotypes and omits some of them. Altogether 98,000 or so clones are present, 88% being singletons, with the ten largest covering roughly an eighth. Material: blood. The clonotype originates from an older woman in good health.

As DNA, the CDR3 is TGTGCCAGTAGCGGACTAGCGGGGTTTGGGGATACGCAGTATTTT. Its translation is CASSGLAGFGDTQYF. The V call is TRBV19, the J call TRBJ2-3, with 12 bases aligning to TRBD2. The trim removed 6 bases at V and 6 bases at J, leaving 7 bases unmatched. The CDR3 spans 15 residues. CDR1 and CDR2 (germline): LNHDA, SQIVND (reference sequence).